This TCR beta chain was sequenced during a study of OX40 agonist ivuxolimab in advanced cancers. For the study at large: Of the patients, three showed partial responses, one with hepatocellular carcinoma and two with cutaneous melanoma.

Profiling relied on immunoSEQ multiplex PCR, and the TCRdb table lists in-frame clones only, not all of them. The profile shows fewer than 85,000 clones, around nine tenths of them singletons. This CDR3 is built from 17 residues. V lost 1 base and J lost 0, with 12 bases in between. Germline CDR1 LNHNV, CDR2 YYDKDF (reference sequence). General study results and limits: At 0.1 to 3.0 mg/kg, CD4+ and CD8+ blood T cells expanded clonally by week 6. Antigen specificity remained undetermined for the expanded peripheral T cells.

No patient had autoimmune disease or received systemic immunosuppression. As to this clone: Its target is unknown.

The sample consisted of CD4+ or CD8+ T cells sorted from blood, taken in a trial of the OX40 agonist ivuxolimab. The sequence came from an adult with an advanced solid tumor such as melanoma, head and neck, liver or kidney cancer. This sequence joins TRBV15 and TRBJ1-4, with a possible D match to TRBD1 (6 bases). CDR3 sequence: CATSRVRGGATNEKLFF. The CDR3 DNA sequence: TGTGCCACCAGCAGAGTAAGGGGGGGGGCAACTAATGAAAAACTGTTTTTT.